Following are 28 T cell receptor beta chains from one sample sequenced in a study of blood T cell repertoires in COVID-19 (dated by TCRdb to 2020 to 2022). Receptor libraries were prepared by the immunoSEQ multiplex PCR assay. TCRdb retrieved this table from immuneACCESS and kept in-frame rearrangements only. Not all clones are present; in checked studies, unresolved V genes account for under half, and no reason is known for the remainder. The sample records some 350,000 clones, around 84% of which are singletons. The ten largest clonotypes hold 3% of the sample. Specimen: peripheral blood. These receptors all come from a human donor in a cohort sampled during active COVID-19.

The rearrangement links TRBV2 to TRBJ1-1; D ambiguous. Germline lookup yields CDR1 SNHLY and CDR2 FYNNEI. This CDR3 spans 14 amino acids. V was pared by 7 bases and J by 4 bases, with 16 bases between. The CDR3 sequence: CASIASSGGTEAFF. CDR3 nucleotide sequence: TGTGCCAGCATCGCCTCGAGTGGAGGCACTGAAGCTTTCTTT.

V is TRBV19 and J is TRBJ1-5, with unresolved D. The V end was cut by 1 base, the J end by 2 bases, with 9 bases between. The CDR3 is made up of 15 amino acids. Germline assignment: CDR1 LNHDA and CDR2 SQIVND (reference sequence). CDR3: CASSIAVGGNQPQHF. The CDR3 bases are TGTGCCAGTAGTATAGCGGTCGGGGGCAATCAGCCCCAGCATTTT.

The chain has TRBV28 and TRBJ2-7; no clear D gene. There are 12 residues in the CDR3. V lost 5 bases, J lost 3 bases, and 8 bases lay in between. Germline CDR1 reads MDHEN; CDR2 reads SYDVKM. The CDR3 region is CASSLDSYEQYF. The CDR3 nucleotides read TGTGCCAGCAGTCTAGATAGCTACGAGCAGTACTTC.

This clone was seen a handful of times. The chain recombines TRBV21-1 with TRBJ1-3. TRBV21-1 has pseudogene status. This CDR3 has 18 residues. The CDR3 is CASSKSSGLTSSGNTIYF. CDR3 DNA: TGTGCCAGCAGCAAGAGTTCGGGACTTACGAGCTCTGGAAACACCATATATTTT.

This sequence joins TRBV4-2 and TRBJ2-1; TRBD2 aligns across 14 bases. The CDR3 is 15 residues long. The ends lost 4 bases at V and 10 bases at J; junction bases unmatched: 6. CDR1 and CDR2 from the germline V gene are LGHNA and YNFKEQ. The CDR3 region is CASSRGLAGAREQFF. Here the CDR3 DNA reads TGTGCCAGCAGCCGGGGACTAGCGGGGGCGCGGGAGCAGTTCTTC.

This clone was detected only a few times. The rearrangement joins TRBV12-3 or TRBV12-4 to TRBJ1-5; no clear D gene. The CDR3 sequence is 12 residues long. V was cut by 5 bases and J by 3 bases, with 5 bases left in between. CDR3 coding DNA: TGTGCCAGCAGTCCGTACAATCAGCCCCAGCATTTT. Translating it yields CASSPYNQPQHF.

V usage is TRBV28 and J usage is TRBJ1-4; D unclear. The CDR3 loop spans 16 amino acids. Germline-derived CDR1 and CDR2 are MDHEN and SYDVKM. V was cut by 4 bases and J by 1 base, with 13 bases left in between. Here the CDR3 reads CASSSHSSRTNEKLFF. CDR3 bases: TGTGCCAGCAGTTCGCACAGTTCCCGAACTAATGAAAAACTGTTTTTT.

This chain links TRBV5-1 with TRBJ1-3; TRBD1 might be the D (6 bases). The CDR3 runs to 12 residues. V gave up 6 bases and J gave up 4 bases, with 8 bases separating them. Per germline, CDR1 SGHRS and CDR2 YFSETQ. For the CDR3, the DNA is TGCGCCAGCACCGGACAGGGAAACACCATATATTTT. It is translated as CASTGQGNTIYF. Based on the CDR3 plus reference TRBV5-1 and TRBJ1-3, the full variable domain is KAGVTQTPRYLIKTRGQQVTLSCSPISGHRSVSWYQQTPGQGLQFLFEYFSETQRNKGNFPGRFSGRQFSNSRSEMNVSTLELGDSALYLCASTGQGNTIYFGEGSWLTVV.

This chain uses TRBV30 with TRBJ1-6; tentatively, D is TRBD1 (6 bases). The CDR3 loop spans 16 amino acids. Trimming shortened V by 1 base and J by 2 bases, and 12 bases separated the two germline ends. Germline V gene data show CDR1 as GTSNPN and CDR2 as SVGIG (reference sequence). CDR3 nucleotide sequence: TGTGCCTGGAGTGAGGAGGGGGGGCCCTATAATTCACCCCTCCACTTT. Its protein product is CAWSEEGGPYNSPLHF.

This rearrangement joins TRBV6-5 to TRBJ2-3, with TRBD2 matching 10 bases. The CDR3 loop spans 15 amino acids. The germline V gene encodes CDR1 MNHEY and CDR2 SVGAGI. The V gene end was trimmed by 4 bases and the J gene end by 3 bases; junction bases not matched to a gene: 4. The CDR3 coding sequence is TGTGCCAGCAGTTTGGTGGGACTAGCGACAGATACGCAGTATTTT. It encodes CASSLVGLATDTQYF.

A single count supports this clone. The chain uses TRBV19 and TRBJ2-2, with TRBD2 identical over 7 bases. The junction had 11 bases not matched to a gene; V was cut back by 5 bases and J by 8 bases. The CDR3 extends over 15 amino acids. CDR1 LNHDA and CDR2 SQIVND come from the germline V gene (reference sequence). CDR3 in DNA: TGTGCCAGTAGTCCGAGGAGACTAGCCGGGGGGGAGCTGTTTTTT. Translated, it gives CASSPRRLAGGELFF.

The chain uses TRBV7-3 and TRBJ2-2, with 8 bases matching TRBD2. V shed 5 bases and J 1 base; nucleotides not matched to a gene: 3. The germline V gene encodes CDR1 SGHTA and CDR2 FQGTGA. The CDR3 covers 15 residues. DNA of the CDR3: TGTGCCAGCAGCCCTGGGACTAGGAACACCGGGGAGCTGTTTTTT. As protein: CASSPGTRNTGELFF.

This sequence joins TRBV19 and TRBJ2-4, with a weak D call TRBD2 (5 bases). This CDR3 is built from 16 residues. Trimming stripped 5 bases from V and 0 bases from J, with 14 bases between. From germline, CDR1 is LNHDA and CDR2 SQIVND (reference sequence). The CDR3 DNA follows: TGTGCCAGTAGTCAGTCAGTCGGACTAGCCAAAAACATTCAGTACTTC. Protein product: CASSQSVGLAKNIQYF.

Concerning this clone: This sample includes further DNA sequences coding for the same CDR3. The CDR3, as DNA: TGCGCCAGCAGCTTGAGTGGCAGGGGGAACACCGGGGAGCTGTTTTTT. Translating it yields CASSLSGRGNTGELFF. This rearrangement joins TRBV5-1 to TRBJ2-2; D possibly corresponds to TRBD1 (6 bases). The CDR3 runs to 16 residues. Deletions cut 1 base from V and 1 base from J, with 11 bases between. Germline CDR1 reads SGHRS; CDR2 reads YFSETQ.

The V call is TRBV14, the J call TRBJ2-3, with a weak D call TRBD1 (6 bases). The CDR3 spans 15 residues. V dropped 0 bases and J dropped 6 bases, with 13 bases sitting between them. Germline V gene lookup returns CDR1 SGHDN and CDR2 FVKESK. CDR3 nucleotide sequence: TGTGCCAGCAGCCAAGAGGCAGCAGGGGAGGATACGCAGTATTTT. Amino acid sequence: CASSQEAAGEDTQYF.

The V and J genes are TRBV7-3 and TRBJ2-2, with a weak D call TRBD2 (5 bases). This CDR3 spans 17 amino acids. Per the germline V gene, CDR1 is SGHTA and CDR2 is FQGTGA. V gave up 1 base and J gave up 8 bases, with 20 bases separating them. Written as DNA, the CDR3 is TGTGCCAGCAGCTTAATAGGCGGGTCCGGGATCACTGGGGAGCTGTTTTTT. Translated: CASSLIGGSGITGELFF.

The V gene is TRBV14, the J gene TRBJ1-2, with 8 positions matching TRBD1. This CDR3 comprises 14 residues. The J segment lost 5 bases and the V segment lost 5 bases, leaving 7 bases of the junction unmatched. In germline, CDR1 is SGHDN, CDR2 FVKESK. DNA of the CDR3: TGTGCCAGCAGCTCTTCAGGGGGCTTTTATGGCTACACCTTC. Residues: CASSSSGGFYGYTF.

DNA of the CDR3: TGTGCCAGCAGCTTAGGGACAGGGAGCCCTGAAGCTTTCTTT. Translated, it gives CASSLGTGSPEAFF. The rearrangement uses TRBV5-5 and TRBJ1-1; 9 bases match TRBD1. The ends lost 2 bases at V and 6 bases at J; junction bases unmatched: 5. The CDR3 sequence is 14 residues long. Germline V gene data show CDR1 as SGHKS and CDR2 as YYEKEE (reference sequence).

V is TRBV15 and J is TRBJ1-2; 7 bases map to TRBD1. This CDR3 region has 14 residues. Germline CDR1 and CDR2: LNHNV and YYDKDF (reference sequence). V lost 6 bases, J lost 8 bases, and 12 bases stayed unmatched. DNA of the CDR3: TGTGCCACCAGACTAGACAGGGCTGGGAGAGGCTACACCTTC. Translated, it gives CATRLDRAGRGYTF.

The CDR3 region is CASSAVAGGPQETQYF. For the CDR3, the DNA is TGTGCCAGCTCAGCTGTAGCGGGGGGGCCCCAAGAGACCCAGTACTTC. The chain links TRBV18 to TRBJ2-5; 11 nucleotides agree with TRBD2. The germline V gene encodes CDR1 KGHSH and CDR2 LQKENI. The V gene end was trimmed by 5 bases and the J gene end by 1 base; junction bases not matched to a gene: 6. There are 16 residues in the CDR3.

The chain couples TRBV1 to TRBJ1-2; TRBD1 was called by the table and not checked on the DNA. TRBV1 is a listed pseudogene. The CDR3 runs 15 residues. CDR3 amino acids: CTSREGTGALYGYTF. The CDR3 DNA sequence: TGCACCAGCAGGGAGGGGACAGGGGCCCTCTATGGCTACACCTTC.

This chain uses TRBV6-5 with TRBJ1-4; D may be TRBD1 (6 bases). CDR3 length: 14 residues. Germline V gives CDR1 MNHEY, CDR2 SVGAGI. Trimming pared 6 bases from V and 7 bases from J, leaving 15 bases between. CDR3 sequence (DNA): TGTGCCAGCAGATCCCAGGGGAAGGGTGAAAAACTGTTTTTT. Encoded protein: CASRSQGKGEKLFF.

CDR3 in DNA: TGTGCCAGCAGTTTCATAGGACAAGGGAACTCCTACGAGCAGTACTTC. Its translation: CASSFIGQGNSYEQYF. The V gene is TRBV27, the J gene TRBJ2-7; D is perhaps TRBD1 (5 bases). The V gene's germline CDR1 is MNHEY and CDR2 SMNVEV (reference sequence). The CDR3 loop spans 16 amino acids. Trimming took off 3 bases at V and 0 bases at J, with 15 bases between the two ends.

J is TRBJ2-3 and V is TRBV11-2; the match to TRBD2 covers 11 bases. The CDR3 is 16 residues long. Unmatched junction bases numbered 3, after V lost 1 base and J lost 3 bases. In germline, CDR1 is SGHAT, CDR2 FQNNGV. Here the CDR3 reads CASSLVAGGLTDTQYF. CDR3 DNA sequence: TGTGCCAGCAGCTTAGTAGCGGGGGGGCTGACAGATACGCAGTATTTT. The full variable domain, with the rest looked up from reference TRBV11-2 and TRBJ2-3, is EAGVAQSPRYKIIEKRQSVAFWCNPISGHATLYWYQQILGQGPKLLIQFQNNGVVDDSQLPKDRFSAERLKGVDSTLKIQPAKLEDSAVYLCASSLVAGGLTDTQYFGPGTRLTVL.

The CDR3 spells CAWSGPGLAGGNEQFF. The CDR3 region has the DNA TGTGCCTGGAGCGGCCCGGGACTAGCGGGAGGCAATGAGCAGTTCTTC. The chain is built from TRBV30 and TRBJ2-1; 15 nucleotides match TRBD2. The CDR3 length is 16 residues. From germline, CDR1 is GTSNPN and CDR2 SVGIG (reference sequence). The V gene end was trimmed by 3 bases and the J gene end by 6 bases; junction bases not matched to a gene: 6.

The genes are TRBV29-1 and TRBJ1-1; D is unresolved. The CDR3 has 12 amino acids. Germline V lookup: CDR1 SQVTM, CDR2 ANQGSEA. Trimming pared 1 base from V and 7 bases from J, leaving 10 bases between. CDR3 coding DNA: TGCAGCGTTGAAGGGCGACACGTTGAAGCTTTCTTT. Residues: CSVEGRHVEAFF.

The rearrangement links TRBV5-1 to TRBJ2-7; no firm D call. This CDR3 has 14 amino acids. Germline CDR1 is SGHRS and CDR2 is YFSETQ. V was cut by 1 base and J by 5 bases, with 13 bases left in between. CDR3 amino acids: CASSLFPGPNEQYF. The CDR3 coding sequence is TGCGCCAGCAGCTTGTTTCCGGGTCCGAACGAGCAGTACTTC. Based on the CDR3 plus reference TRBV5-1 and TRBJ2-7, the full variable domain is KAGVTQTPRYLIKTRGQQVTLSCSPISGHRSVSWYQQTPGQGLQFLFEYFSETQRNKGNFPGRFSGRQFSNSRSEMNVSTLELGDSALYLCASSLFPGPNEQYFGPGTRLTVT.

This CDR3 is CARSPRVDTGELFF. CDR3 nucleotides: TGTGCCAGAAGCCCCCGGGTAGACACCGGGGAGCTGTTTTTT. The chain couples TRBV7-9 to TRBJ2-2; D remains ambiguous. The CDR3 totals 14 residues. Germline loops: CDR1 SEHNR, CDR2 FQNEAQ (reference sequence). Trimming removed 9 bases from V and 3 bases from J, with 14 bases in between.